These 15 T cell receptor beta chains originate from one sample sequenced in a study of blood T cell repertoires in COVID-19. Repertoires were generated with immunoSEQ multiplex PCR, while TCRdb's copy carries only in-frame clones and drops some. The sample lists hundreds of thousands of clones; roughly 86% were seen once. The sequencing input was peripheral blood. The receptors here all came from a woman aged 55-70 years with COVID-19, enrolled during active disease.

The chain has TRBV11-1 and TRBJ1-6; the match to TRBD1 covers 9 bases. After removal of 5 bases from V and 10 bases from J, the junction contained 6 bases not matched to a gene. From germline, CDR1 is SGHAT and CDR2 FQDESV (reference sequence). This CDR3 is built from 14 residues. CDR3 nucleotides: TGTGCCAGCAGCGTACCGGGACAGGGATCACCCCTCCACTTT. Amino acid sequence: CASSVPGQGSPLHF.

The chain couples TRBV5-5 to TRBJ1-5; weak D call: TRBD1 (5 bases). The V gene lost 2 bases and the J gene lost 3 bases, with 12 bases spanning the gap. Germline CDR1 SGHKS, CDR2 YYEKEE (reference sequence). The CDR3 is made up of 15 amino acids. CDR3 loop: CASSLDRSFNQPQHF. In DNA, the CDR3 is TGTGCCAGCAGCTTAGACAGATCCTTCAATCAGCCCCAGCATTTT.

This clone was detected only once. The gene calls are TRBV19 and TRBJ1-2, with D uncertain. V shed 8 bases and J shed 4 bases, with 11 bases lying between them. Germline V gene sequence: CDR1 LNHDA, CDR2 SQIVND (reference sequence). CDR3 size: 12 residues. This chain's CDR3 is CASASGSYGYTF. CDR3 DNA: TGTGCCAGTGCGTCGGGGAGCTATGGCTACACCTTC. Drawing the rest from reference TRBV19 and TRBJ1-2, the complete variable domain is DGGITQSPKYLFRKEGQNVTLSCEQNLNHDAMYWYRQDPGQGLRLIYYSQIVNDFQKGDIAEGYSVSREKKESFPLTVTSAQKNPTAFYLCASASGSYGYTFGSGTRLTVV.

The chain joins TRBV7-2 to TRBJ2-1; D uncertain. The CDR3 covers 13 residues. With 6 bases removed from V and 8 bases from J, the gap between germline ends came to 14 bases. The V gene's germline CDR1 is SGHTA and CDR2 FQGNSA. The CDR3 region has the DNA TGTGCCAGCAGTTCTAGGCACGGCCATGAGCAGTTCTTC. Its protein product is CASSSRHGHEQFF.

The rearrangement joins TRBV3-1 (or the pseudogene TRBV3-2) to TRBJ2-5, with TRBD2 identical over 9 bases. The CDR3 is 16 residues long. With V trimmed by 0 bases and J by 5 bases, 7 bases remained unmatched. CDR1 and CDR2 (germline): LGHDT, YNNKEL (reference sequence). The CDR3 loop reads CASSQDAGGNGETQYF. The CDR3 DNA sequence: TGTGCCAGCAGCCAAGACGCGGGGGGGAATGGTGAGACCCAGTACTTC.

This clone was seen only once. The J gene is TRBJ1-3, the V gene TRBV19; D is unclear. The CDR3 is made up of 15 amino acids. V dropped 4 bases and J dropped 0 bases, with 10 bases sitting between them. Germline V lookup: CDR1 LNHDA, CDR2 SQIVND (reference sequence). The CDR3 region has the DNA TGTGCCAGTAGTAGAACTGAGGCCTCTGGAAACACCATATATTTT. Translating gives CASSRTEASGNTIYF.

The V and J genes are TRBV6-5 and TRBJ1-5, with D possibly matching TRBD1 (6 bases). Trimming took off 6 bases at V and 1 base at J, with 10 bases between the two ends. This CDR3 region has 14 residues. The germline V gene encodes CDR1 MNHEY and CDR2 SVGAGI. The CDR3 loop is CASRPDSSNQPQHF. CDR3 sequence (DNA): TGTGCCAGCAGACCGGACAGCAGCAATCAGCCCCAGCATTTT.

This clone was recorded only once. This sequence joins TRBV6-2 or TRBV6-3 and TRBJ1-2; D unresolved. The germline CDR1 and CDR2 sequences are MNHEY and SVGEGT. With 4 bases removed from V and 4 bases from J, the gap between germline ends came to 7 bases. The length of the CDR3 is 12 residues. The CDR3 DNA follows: TGTGCCAGCAGTTCCGTCCCCTATGGCTACACCTTC. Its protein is CASSSVPYGYTF.

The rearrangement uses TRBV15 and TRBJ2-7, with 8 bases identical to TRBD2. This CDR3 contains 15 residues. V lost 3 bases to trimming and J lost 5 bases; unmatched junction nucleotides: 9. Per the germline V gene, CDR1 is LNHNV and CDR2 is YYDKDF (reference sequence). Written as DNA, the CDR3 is TGTGCCACCAGCAGGGACTTGCGGGGGGTTAACGAGCAGTACTTC. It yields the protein CATSRDLRGVNEQYF.

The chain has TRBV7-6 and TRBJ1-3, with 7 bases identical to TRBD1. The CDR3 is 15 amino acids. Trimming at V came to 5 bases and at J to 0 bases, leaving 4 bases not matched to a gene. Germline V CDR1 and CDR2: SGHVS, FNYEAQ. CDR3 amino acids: CASSIGTASGNTIYF. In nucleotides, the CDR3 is TGTGCCAGCAGCATCGGGACAGCCTCTGGAAACACCATATATTTT.

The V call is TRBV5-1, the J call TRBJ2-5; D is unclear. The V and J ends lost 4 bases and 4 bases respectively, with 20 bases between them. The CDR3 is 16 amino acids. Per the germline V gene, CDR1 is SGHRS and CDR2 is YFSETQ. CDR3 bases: TGCGCCAGCAGCCCCAGTCTATTGGAGCGAGGAGAGACCCAGTACTTC. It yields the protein CASSPSLLERGETQYF.

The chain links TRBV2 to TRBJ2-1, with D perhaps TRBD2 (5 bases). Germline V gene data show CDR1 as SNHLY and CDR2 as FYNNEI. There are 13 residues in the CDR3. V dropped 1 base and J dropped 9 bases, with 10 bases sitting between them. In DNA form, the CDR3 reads TGTGCCAGCAGTGAAGGCGGACTTGGTGAGCAGTTCTTC. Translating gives CASSEGGLGEQFF. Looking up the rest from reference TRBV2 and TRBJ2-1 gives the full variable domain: EPEVTQTPSHQVTQMGQEVILRCVPISNHLYFYWYRQILGQKVEFLVSFYNNEISEKSEIFDDQFSVERPDGSNFTLKIRSTKLEDSAMYFCASSEGGLGEQFFGPGTRLTVL.

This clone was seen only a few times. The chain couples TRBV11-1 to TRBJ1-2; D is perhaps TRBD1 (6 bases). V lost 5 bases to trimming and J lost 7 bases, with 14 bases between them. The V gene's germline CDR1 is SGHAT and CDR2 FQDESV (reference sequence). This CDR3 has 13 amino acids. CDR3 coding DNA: TGTGCCAGCAGCGCCTACAGGGAAGGTGGCTACACCTTC. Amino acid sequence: CASSAYREGGYTF.

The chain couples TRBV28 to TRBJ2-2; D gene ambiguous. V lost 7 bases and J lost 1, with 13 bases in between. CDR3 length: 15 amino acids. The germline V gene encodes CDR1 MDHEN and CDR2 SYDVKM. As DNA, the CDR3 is TGTGCCAGCACCCTCCTCGCCGGGAACACCGGGGAGCTGTTTTTT. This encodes CASTLLAGNTGELFF. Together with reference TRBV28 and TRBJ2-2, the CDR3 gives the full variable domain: DVKVTQSSRYLVKRTGEKVFLECVQDMDHENMFWYRQDPGLGLRLIYFSYDVKMKEKGDIPEGYSVSREKKERFSLILESASTNQTSMYLCASTLLAGNTGELFFGEGSRLTVL.

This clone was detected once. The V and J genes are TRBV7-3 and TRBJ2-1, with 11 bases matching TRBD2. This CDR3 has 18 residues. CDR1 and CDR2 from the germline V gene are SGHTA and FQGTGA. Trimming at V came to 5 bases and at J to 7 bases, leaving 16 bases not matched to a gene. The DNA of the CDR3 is TGTGCCAGCAGCCGCACCGGAATAGCGGGGGGGCCGCGGAATGAGCAGTTCTTC. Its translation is CASSRTGIAGGPRNEQFF.